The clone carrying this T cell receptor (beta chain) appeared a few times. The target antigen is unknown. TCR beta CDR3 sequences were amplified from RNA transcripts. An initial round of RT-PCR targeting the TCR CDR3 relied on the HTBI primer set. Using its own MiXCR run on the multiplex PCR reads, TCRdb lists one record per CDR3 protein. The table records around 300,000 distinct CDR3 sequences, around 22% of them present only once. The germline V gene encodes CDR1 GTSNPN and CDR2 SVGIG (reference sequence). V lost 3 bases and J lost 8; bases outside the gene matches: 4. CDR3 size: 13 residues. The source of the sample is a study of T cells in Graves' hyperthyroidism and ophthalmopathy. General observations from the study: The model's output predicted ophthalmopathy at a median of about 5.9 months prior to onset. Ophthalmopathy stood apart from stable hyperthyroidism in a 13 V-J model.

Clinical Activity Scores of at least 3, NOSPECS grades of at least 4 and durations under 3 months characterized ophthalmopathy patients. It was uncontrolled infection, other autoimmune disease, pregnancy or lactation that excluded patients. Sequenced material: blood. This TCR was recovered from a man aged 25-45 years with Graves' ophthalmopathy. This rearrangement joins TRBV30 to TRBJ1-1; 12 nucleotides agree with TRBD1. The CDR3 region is CAWRGTGGFEAFF. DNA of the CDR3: TGTGCCTGGAGGGGGACAGGGGGCTTCGAAGCTTTCTTT.